One and the same sample provided the 27 T cell receptor beta chains below, sequenced in a study of blood T cell repertoires in COVID-19. Data came from immunoSEQ multiplex PCR; TCRdb stores just in-frame clones and leaves some out. The sample lists some 250,000 clones; under 90% were seen once. Specimen: peripheral blood. The receptors here all came from a woman aged 60 to 75 with active or convalescent COVID-19.

This clone was counted between two and nine times. The V gene is TRBV27, the J gene TRBJ1-5; D not resolved. Germline V gene lookup returns CDR1 MNHEY and CDR2 SMNVEV (reference sequence). V was cut by 0 bases and J by 6 bases, with 6 bases left in between. There are 13 residues in the CDR3. CDR3 amino acids: CASSLSVGQPQHF. For the CDR3, the DNA is TGTGCCAGCAGTTTATCCGTCGGTCAGCCCCAGCATTTT.

V usage is TRBV6-5 and J usage is TRBJ2-1, with D perhaps matching TRBD1 (5 bases). V lost 2 bases and J lost 10, with 12 bases in between. CDR3 length: 13 residues. Germline V gives CDR1 MNHEY, CDR2 SVGAGI. Written as DNA, the CDR3 is TGTGCCAGCAGTTACGGCAGGGAAGGGGAGCAGTTCTTC. This translates into CASSYGREGEQFF.

This clone was observed a single time. The chain joins TRBV7-3 to TRBJ2-2; 8 bases line up with TRBD1. Per the germline V gene, CDR1 is SGHTA and CDR2 is FQGTGA. Germline trimming cut 5 bases from V and 5 bases from J; bases unmatched to any gene: 4. The CDR3 has 14 amino acids. The chain's CDR3 is CASSIRQGTGELFF. The CDR3 DNA follows: TGTGCCAGCAGCATACGACAGGGGACCGGGGAGCTGTTTTTT.

CDR3 coding DNA: TGCAGCGTTGAATTGGCGGGGGGCTATGGCTACACCTTC. It yields the protein CSVELAGGYGYTF. The rearrangement uses TRBV29-1 and TRBJ1-2; possibly TRBD1 for D (5 bases). The ends were cut back, 2 bases at V and 4 bases at J, with 11 bases in the middle. The length of the CDR3 is 13 residues. Per the germline V gene, CDR1 is SQVTM and CDR2 is ANQGSEA.

The chain links TRBV6-1 to TRBJ1-1; 7 bases line up with TRBD1. The germline V gene has CDR1 MNHNS and CDR2 SASEGT. J was trimmed by 10 bases and V by 3 bases; bases with no gene match: 5. The CDR3 loop spans 12 amino acids. CDR3: CASSDPPGGAFF. The CDR3 DNA is TGTGCCAGCAGTGACCCTCCAGGGGGAGCTTTCTTT.

The chain joins TRBV6-6 to TRBJ1-1, with D possibly TRBD1 on 5 matching bases. Germline V gives CDR1 MNHNY, CDR2 SVGAGI (reference sequence). There are 14 residues in the CDR3. V shed 6 bases and J shed 5 bases, with 16 bases lying between them. The chain's CDR3 is CASSFDSLWTEAFF. CDR3 DNA sequence: TGTGCCAGCAGCTTCGACAGCCTATGGACTGAAGCTTTCTTT.

The V and J genes are TRBV30 and TRBJ2-4; 9 bases are shared with TRBD1. Germline V gene sequence: CDR1 GTSNPN, CDR2 SVGIG (reference sequence). J gave up 7 bases and V 5 bases, and 9 bases lay outside the gene matches. The CDR3 has 14 residues. For the CDR3, the DNA is TGTGCCTGGGGCAGGGGACAGGGCGTCAACATTCAGTACTTC. As protein: CAWGRGQGVNIQYF.

The rearrangement uses TRBV3-1 (or the pseudogene TRBV3-2) and TRBJ1-2; no firm D call. This CDR3 contains 14 residues. The germline V gene has CDR1 LGHDT and CDR2 YNNKEL (reference sequence). V was shortened by 0 bases and J by 2 bases, with 7 bases between the two germline ends. The CDR3: CASSQEGTNYGYTF. In DNA form, the CDR3 reads TGTGCCAGCAGCCAAGAGGGCACGAACTATGGCTACACCTTC.

The chain carries TRBV30 and TRBJ1-5; 10 bases agree with TRBD1. CDR1 and CDR2 (germline): GTSNPN, SVGIG (reference sequence). The CDR3 is made up of 13 amino acids. With 4 bases clipped from V and 5 bases from J, the junction kept 2 bases outside the gene matches. As DNA, the CDR3 is TGTGCCTGGACCGGACAGGGGGATCAGCCCCAGCATTTT. Protein sequence: CAWTGQGDQPQHF.

The chain uses TRBV5-1 and TRBJ1-4; D possibly corresponds to TRBD1 (6 bases). The CDR3 totals 13 residues. CDR1 and CDR2 from the germline V gene are SGHRS and YFSETQ. The ends were cut back, 7 bases at V and 4 bases at J, with 11 bases in the middle. Here the CDR3 DNA reads TGCGCCAGCCGGGAGGGGGATAATGAAAAACTGTTTTTT. This encodes CASREGDNEKLFF.

The CDR3 region is CASSWGTGASYEQYF. The CDR3 DNA sequence: TGTGCCAGCAGCTGGGGGACAGGGGCTTCCTACGAGCAGTACTTC. The chain combines TRBV7-9 with TRBJ2-7; the match to TRBD1 covers 10 bases. Germline-derived CDR1 and CDR2 are SEHNR and FQNEAQ (reference sequence). This CDR3 has 15 amino acids. With V trimmed by 4 bases and J by 1 base, 4 bases remained unmatched.

The chain employs TRBV7-3 and TRBJ2-5, with D possibly TRBD2 on 6 matching bases. There are 13 residues in the CDR3. From germline, CDR1 is SGHTA and CDR2 FQGTGA. Trimming removed 4 bases from V and 2 bases from J, with 8 bases in between. CDR3 DNA: TGTGCCAGCAGCTCGGGGGTTCAAGAGACCCAGTACTTC. The encoded protein is CASSSGVQETQYF.

This chain connects TRBV25-1 to TRBJ1-1, with D possibly TRBD1 on 5 matching bases. This CDR3 is built from 11 residues. In germline, CDR1 is MGHDK, CDR2 SYGVNS. Trimming removed 5 bases from V and 6 bases from J, with 7 bases in between. As DNA, the CDR3 is TGTGCCAGCAGTCCCAGGGCTGAAGCTTTCTTT. Translating it yields CASSPRAEAFF.

This chain uses TRBV2 with TRBJ2-3, with D possibly TRBD2 on 6 matching bases. The CDR3 length is 12 residues. V was clipped by 9 bases and J by 7 bases, with 14 bases between them. Per the germline V gene, CDR1 is SNHLY and CDR2 is FYNNEI. CDR3 coding DNA: TGTGCCAGTTTACTAGCCGGTCATACGCAGTATTTT. This codes for CASLLAGHTQYF.

This chain links TRBV9 with TRBJ2-7; TRBD2 matches at 9 bases. Germline CDR1 and CDR2: SGDLS and YYNGEE. The V segment lost 4 bases and the J segment 0 bases; nucleotides outside the gene matches: 8. The CDR3 sequence is 16 residues long. In DNA, the CDR3 is TGTGCCAGCAGCCCCAGACTAGCGGCTAGCTCCTACGAGCAGTACTTC. Its protein product is CASSPRLAASSYEQYF.

This chain uses TRBV6-2 or TRBV6-3 with TRBJ2-3; 9 bases agree with TRBD2. Germline V gene sequence: CDR1 MNHEY, CDR2 SVGEGT. This CDR3 region has 17 residues. The J segment lost 2 bases and the V segment lost 2 bases, leaving 8 bases of the junction unmatched. The CDR3 DNA reads TGTGCCAGCAGTTACCCGGCTAGCGGGGCTTTCACAGATACGCAGTATTTT. Protein product: CASSYPASGAFTDTQYF.

The chain employs TRBV5-1 and TRBJ1-4; 7 bases are a match to TRBD1. With V trimmed by 5 bases and J by 0 bases, 7 bases remained unmatched. Germline V gene lookup returns CDR1 SGHRS and CDR2 YFSETQ. This CDR3 has 16 amino acids. The CDR3 here is CASSFDRVATNEKLFF. The CDR3 DNA is TGCGCCAGCAGTTTTGACAGGGTGGCAACTAATGAAAAACTGTTTTTT.

This sequence joins TRBV7-9 and TRBJ1-2, with 9 bases identical to TRBD1. CDR1 and CDR2 (germline): SEHNR, FQNEAQ (reference sequence). The CDR3 is 18 residues long. The J segment lost 5 bases and the V segment lost 5 bases, leaving 18 bases of the junction unmatched. DNA of the CDR3: TGTGCCAGCAGCCATCCTAGGGATGGGACAGGGAGGAAATATGGCTACACCTTC. Translating gives CASSHPRDGTGRKYGYTF.

The V call is TRBV9, the J call TRBJ1-6; unclear D gene. CDR3 length: 16 amino acids. The V gene's germline CDR1 is SGDLS and CDR2 YYNGEE. Trimming stripped 2 bases from V and 13 bases from J, with 22 bases between. This CDR3 reads CASSVGDGGDYRPLHF. Written as DNA, the CDR3 is TGTGCCAGCAGCGTTGGTGATGGTGGAGATTATAGGCCCCTCCACTTT.

This chain uses TRBV7-3 with TRBJ2-3, with D hard to call. Germline CDR1 reads SGHTA; CDR2 reads FQGTGA. V shed 5 bases and J shed 0 bases, with 12 bases lying between them. This CDR3 contains 15 residues. In DNA form, the CDR3 reads TGTGCCAGCAGCATGCACTCGACTAGCACAGATACGCAGTATTTT. Its protein is CASSMHSTSTDTQYF.

Here the CDR3 reads CASSSNRNTEAFF. Written as DNA, the CDR3 is TGTGCCAGCAGTTCGAACAGGAACACTGAAGCTTTCTTT. The chain is built from TRBV12-3 or TRBV12-4 and TRBJ1-1; D unresolved. CDR3 length: 13 residues. The V end lost 4 bases, the J end lost 1 base, and 7 bases lay between the germline ends.

This clone appeared once. V and J are TRBV19 and TRBJ1-1, with a weak D call TRBD1 (5 bases). V lost 1 base to trimming and J lost 5 bases, with 17 bases between them. Germline lookup yields CDR1 LNHDA and CDR2 SQIVND (reference sequence). This CDR3 comprises 16 residues. The CDR3 DNA follows: TGTGCCAGTAGTATAGGCCAGGGTGGTACCCGGACTGAAGCTTTCTTT. This encodes CASSIGQGGTRTEAFF.

The rearrangement uses TRBV19 and TRBJ2-1; 8 nucleotides agree with TRBD2. The CDR3 is made up of 13 amino acids. Trimming at V came to 8 bases and at J to 8 bases, leaving 8 bases not matched to a gene. Per the germline V gene, CDR1 is LNHDA and CDR2 is SQIVND (reference sequence). CDR3: CASRSGGIHEQFF. CDR3 nucleotide sequence: TGTGCCAGTCGGAGCGGGGGTATCCATGAGCAGTTCTTC.

V gene TRBV6-4 combines with J gene TRBJ1-3; a weak D match, TRBD1 (6 bases). Trimming cost V 3 bases and J 0 bases, with 9 bases left between them. Germline V lookup: CDR1 MRHNA, CDR2 SNTAGT. The CDR3 has 15 amino acids. The CDR3 reads CASSEQGSSGNTIYF. In DNA form, the CDR3 reads TGTGCCAGCAGTGAACAGGGTAGCTCTGGAAACACCATATATTTT.

The V call is TRBV19, the J call TRBJ1-4; no reliable D call. This CDR3 is built from 15 residues. The germline V gene has CDR1 LNHDA and CDR2 SQIVND (reference sequence). Trimming pared 7 bases from V and 3 bases from J, leaving 15 bases between. In DNA, the CDR3 is TGTGCCAGTACCCAATCGGGGTCTCCTAATGAAAAACTGTTTTTT. Its translation is CASTQSGSPNEKLFF.

The V call is TRBV7-3, the J call TRBJ2-3; 8 nucleotides agree with TRBD2. Germline V gene lookup returns CDR1 SGHTA and CDR2 FQGTGA. This CDR3 region has 17 residues. Germline trimming cut 0 bases from V and 2 bases from J; bases unmatched to any gene: 7. Here the CDR3 reads CASSLTFERGITDTQYF. For the CDR3, the DNA is TGTGCCAGCAGCTTAACGTTCGAGCGGGGGATCACAGATACGCAGTATTTT.

The V gene is TRBV15, the J gene TRBJ1-1; D is ambiguous. CDR3 length equals 16 residues. The V end lost 0 bases, the J end lost 3 bases, and 14 bases lay between the germline ends. Germline V gives CDR1 LNHNV, CDR2 YYDKDF (reference sequence). CDR3 bases: TGTGCCACCAGCAGAGATTTACTCCCGAAGTACACTGAAGCTTTCTTT. This gives the protein CATSRDLLPKYTEAFF.